This is a list of T cell receptor beta chains from one sample in a study of cytomegalovirus exposure and HLA in healthy donors. The table came from immunoSEQ multiplex PCR; TCRdb's copy has only in-frame clones and leaves some out. The top ten clones hold roughly 1.4% of a sample with roughly 43,000 clones, 77% of them seen once. Material for sequencing was PBMCs. The origin of the receptors is a man aged 30 to 45 in good health and CMV-seronegative. The CDR3 runs from the conserved cysteine through the conserved F or W. Each record gives: clone size, V gene, J gene, D gene, CDR3 protein, CDR3 DNA. The D gene is left open where the match is weak. Clone size is given for some rows only: seen once, a few or many times, or a class if the clone is expanded.

abundance: NA
v_gene: TRBV6-1
j_gene: TRBJ2-6
d_gene: NA
CDR3aa: CASSWGAGANVLTF
CDR3nt: TGTGCCAGCAGTTGGGGGGCTGGGGCCAACGTCCTGACTTTC

abundance: few
v_gene: TRBV19
j_gene: TRBJ2-7
d_gene: TRBD1
CDR3aa: CASSKHRGIEQYF
CDR3nt: TGTGCCAGTAGTAAGCACAGGGGGATCGAGCAGTACTTC

abundance: NA
v_gene: TRBV7-5
j_gene: TRBJ2-6
d_gene: NA
CDR3aa: CARSLVDRASSGANVLTF
CDR3nt: TGTGCCAGAAGCTTAGTGGACAGGGCTTCCTCTGGGGCCAACGTCCTGACTTTC

abundance: few
v_gene: TRBV5-4
j_gene: TRBJ2-3
d_gene: TRBD2
CDR3aa: CASSLAAGDTDTQYF
CDR3nt: TGTGCCAGCAGCTTGGCAGCGGGAGACACAGATACGCAGTATTTT

abundance: NA
v_gene: TRBV7-6
j_gene: TRBJ2-7
d_gene: TRBD2
CDR3aa: CASSQGLATYEQYF
CDR3nt: TGTGCCAGCAGCCAGGGACTAGCAACCTACGAGCAGTACTTC

abundance: once
v_gene: TRBV5-1
j_gene: TRBJ2-3
d_gene: NA
CDR3aa: CASSLEFRGGKDTQYF
CDR3nt: TGCGCCAGCAGCTTGGAGTTTAGGGGCGGGAAGGATACGCAGTATTTT

abundance: NA
v_gene: TRBV9
j_gene: TRBJ2-1
d_gene: TRBD2
CDR3aa: CASSSVALAGGGEQFF
CDR3nt: TGTGCCAGCAGCTCGGTGGCCCTAGCGGGAGGGGGTGAGCAGTTCTTC

abundance: NA
v_gene: TRBV19
j_gene: TRBJ2-6
d_gene: NA
CDR3aa: CASSTRQQGLRGANVLTF
CDR3nt: TGTGCCAGTAGTACCCGCCAACAGGGCCTGAGGGGGGCCAACGTCCTGACTTTC

abundance: NA
v_gene: TRBV6-6
j_gene: TRBJ2-3
d_gene: TRBD2
CDR3aa: CASSFTILARADTQYF
CDR3nt: TGTGCCAGCAGTTTCACGATACTAGCGCGGGCAGATACGCAGTATTTT

abundance: NA
v_gene: TRBV15
j_gene: TRBJ2-1
d_gene: TRBD2
CDR3aa: CATSRAGTRGINEQFF
CDR3nt: TGTGCCACCAGCAGAGCCGGGACTAGGGGTATCAATGAGCAGTTCTTC

abundance: NA
v_gene: TRBV4-1
j_gene: TRBJ1-4
d_gene: NA
CDR3aa: CASSQRGGLVSEKLFF
CDR3nt: TGCGCCAGCAGCCAACGTGGGGGACTAGTGTCTGAAAAACTGTTTTTT

abundance: NA
v_gene: TRBV5-1
j_gene: TRBJ2-5
d_gene: TRBD2
CDR3aa: CASSLAVAGAGETQYF
CDR3nt: TGCGCCAGCAGCTTGGCCGTAGCGGGAGCGGGAGAGACCCAGTACTTC

abundance: NA
v_gene: TRBV7-2
j_gene: TRBJ2-3
d_gene: TRBD2
CDR3aa: CASSLAVAGGTDTQYF
CDR3nt: TGTGCCAGCAGCTTAGCGGTAGCGGGAGGCACAGATACGCAGTATTTT

abundance: once
v_gene: TRBV5-4
j_gene: TRBJ2-7
d_gene: NA
CDR3aa: CASSTPGTYEQYF
CDR3nt: TGTGCCAGCAGCACCCCCGGTACCTACGAGCAGTACTTC

abundance: NA
v_gene: TRBV4-2
j_gene: TRBJ1-2
d_gene: NA
CDR3aa: CASSQVFKGNYGYTF
CDR3nt: TGTGCCAGCAGCCAAGTTTTTAAGGGGAACTATGGCTACACCTTC

abundance: NA
v_gene: TRBV11-2
j_gene: TRBJ1-5
d_gene: TRBD1
CDR3aa: CASSQGQGDHQPQHF
CDR3nt: TGTGCCAGCAGCCAAGGACAGGGGGATCATCAGCCCCAGCATTTT

abundance: once
v_gene: TRBV28
j_gene: TRBJ1-2
d_gene: TRBD1
CDR3aa: CASSLNRGLHGYTF
CDR3nt: TGTGCCAGCAGTTTGAACAGGGGATTACATGGCTACACCTTC

abundance: few
v_gene: TRBV9
j_gene: TRBJ1-1
d_gene: TRBD1
CDR3aa: CASSVGLAGGAGTEAFF
CDR3nt: TGTGCCAGCAGCGTAGGTTTGGCAGGGGGCGCAGGGACTGAAGCTTTCTTT

abundance: few
v_gene: TRBV5-6
j_gene: TRBJ1-4
d_gene: TRBD1
CDR3aa: CASSRDRGEEKLFF
CDR3nt: TGTGCCAGCAGCCGGGACAGGGGGGAAGAAAAACTGTTTTTT

abundance: NA
v_gene: TRBV6-5
j_gene: TRBJ2-2
d_gene: TRBD2
CDR3aa: CASKGLDVSGELFF
CDR3nt: TGTGCCAGCAAGGGACTAGATGTTTCCGGGGAGCTGTTTTTT

abundance: NA
v_gene: TRBV6-4
j_gene: TRBJ2-5
d_gene: TRBD2
CDR3aa: CASRELAGGVKTQYF
CDR3nt: TGTGCCAGCAGAGAGCTAGCGGGAGGGGTAAAGACCCAGTACTTC

abundance: NA
v_gene: TRBV11-2
j_gene: TRBJ1-1
d_gene: NA
CDR3aa: CASSYPPGGTEAFF
CDR3nt: TGTGCCAGCAGCTACCCCCCCGGGGGCACTGAAGCTTTCTTT